The T cell receptor beta chain described here comes from a study of cytomegalovirus exposure and HLA in healthy donors. Looking at the study overall: Early on, a data release was issued that held roughly 80 million unique TCRs from HLA-typed donors.

The V gene's germline CDR1 is SGDLS and CDR2 YYNGEE. The CDR3 has 16 amino acids. Unmatched junction bases numbered 7, after V lost 0 bases and J lost 7 bases. A remark on this clone: The identical CDR3 is also encoded by other nucleotide sequences in the sample.

13 Jbeta primers and 60 Vbeta primers were used for the PCR. Assay: immunoSEQ multiplex PCR; the TCRdb copy retains only in-frame clones and omits some. Here the sample spans roughly 140,000 clones, approximately 80% being singletons. This rearrangement joins TRBV9 to TRBJ2-2, with TRBD2 identical over 9 bases. This sequence was found in a woman aged 60-70 years in good health and CMV-seropositive. The sample taken for sequencing was PBMCs. Here the CDR3 DNA reads TGTGCCAGCAGCGTAGGTCCAGCGGGAGGAATCGGGGAGCTGTTTTTT. Translated, it gives CASSVGPAGGIGELFF.